This T cell receptor (beta chain) came from a study of response to subunit inactivated influenza vaccine. For this clonotype: Its cognate antigen is unknown.

Study results and caveats: Every seasonal influenza vaccination brings in few new T cells, the authors suggested.

The V gene's germline CDR1 is DFQATT and CDR2 SNEGSKA (reference sequence). V gave up 4 bases and J gave up 0 bases, with 3 bases separating them. The CDR3 contains 11 residues. TCRdb called the RT-PCR reads again in MiXCR, with one record for every CDR3 protein. Here the sample spans under 800,000 distinct CDR3 sequences, approximately 15% being singletons. The chain recombines TRBV20-1 with TRBJ2-5; D not resolved. The receptor comes from a middle-aged man who received an inactivated influenza vaccine. Sequenced material: PBMCs from blood, taken less than 15 days before vaccination. The DNA of the CDR3 is TGCAGTGCTACCCACCAAGAGACCCAGTACTTC. Its translation is CSATHQETQYF.